The 14 T cell receptor beta chains presented below share a single source sample, sequenced in a study of T cell clones after liver transplantation. The protocol was immunoSEQ multiplex PCR, while the TCRdb copy is restricted to in-frame clones and leaves out a portion. The sample holds about 99,000 clones; approximately 78% are singletons and the top ten take over 0.75%. The sample consisted of CD4+ T cells from blood, taken before liver transplant. These receptors were obtained from a human donor who received a liver transplant.

This clone was seen just once. This rearrangement joins TRBV21-1 to TRBJ1-4; TRBD1, the table's D call, was not compared with the DNA. TRBV21-1 is a pseudogene locus. This CDR3 contains 15 residues. The CDR3 region has the DNA TGTGCCAGCAGCAAAGTCTCGCAGGTTAATGAAAAACTGTTTTTT. The encoded protein is CASSKVSQVNEKLFF.

The V gene is TRBV2, the J gene TRBJ2-5; 8 bases are a match to TRBD1. Germline CDR1 SNHLY, CDR2 FYNNEI. This CDR3 spans 13 amino acids. V shed 6 bases, J shed 4 bases, and the junction held 4 bases outside the gene matches. CDR3 amino acids: CASRADRVETQYF. The CDR3 DNA reads TGTGCCAGCAGGGCGGACAGGGTAGAGACCCAGTACTTC. The entire variable domain, with the rest obtained from reference TRBV2 and TRBJ2-5, is as follows: EPEVTQTPSHQVTQMGQEVILRCVPISNHLYFYWYRQILGQKVEFLVSFYNNEISEKSEIFDDQFSVERPDGSNFTLKIRSTKLEDSAMYFCASRADRVETQYFGPGTRLLVL.

This chain's CDR3 is CASSYYGGTTDTQYF. In DNA, the CDR3 is TGTGCCAGCAGCTACTACGGCGGGACCACAGATACGCAGTATTTT. V is TRBV2 and J is TRBJ2-3, with D perhaps TRBD2 (6 bases). V was trimmed by 6 bases and J by 2 bases, leaving 15 bases between them. This CDR3 is 15 amino acids long. Germline CDR1 and CDR2: SNHLY and FYNNEI.

The chain carries TRBV2 and TRBJ2-4; D perhaps matches TRBD2 (6 bases). Per germline, CDR1 SNHLY and CDR2 FYNNEI. The V end was cut by 0 bases, the J end by 2 bases, with 11 bases between. CDR3 size: 16 residues. The CDR3 nucleotides read TGTGCCAGCAGTGAAGCGCTGGGGGGACCCAAAAACATTCAGTACTTC. Its protein product is CASSEALGGPKNIQYF.

This CDR3 is CASSPSTGTKITDTQYF. As DNA, the CDR3 is TGTGCCAGCAGCCCCAGCACCGGGACTAAGATCACAGATACGCAGTATTTT. This chain connects TRBV7-2 to TRBJ2-3; 7 bases line up with TRBD2. J gave up 2 bases and V 5 bases, and 13 bases lay outside the gene matches. The CDR3 totals 17 residues. Germline CDR1 reads SGHTA; CDR2 reads FQGNSA.

The rearrangement uses TRBV6-1 and TRBJ2-7, with 10 positions matching TRBD1. The CDR3 length is 15 residues. J was trimmed by 3 bases and V by 5 bases; bases with no gene match: 7. In germline, CDR1 is MNHNS, CDR2 SASEGT. The CDR3 protein is CASSLTGTGVYEQYF. CDR3 bases: TGTGCCAGCAGTCTGACCGGGACAGGGGTCTACGAGCAGTACTTC.

The chain recombines TRBV7-2 with TRBJ2-3; 7 bases are a match to TRBD1. After removal of 5 bases from V and 1 base from J, the junction contained 6 bases not matched to a gene. Germline V gene sequence: CDR1 SGHTA, CDR2 FQGNSA. CDR3 size: 15 residues. This CDR3 is CASSPQGSGTDTQYF. The CDR3 DNA reads TGTGCCAGCAGCCCACAGGGGTCGGGCACAGATACGCAGTATTTT.

This chain uses TRBV7-7 with TRBJ2-2; D possibly matches TRBD1 or TRBD2 (6 bases each). The CDR3 is 16 residues long. Germline assignment: CDR1 SSHAT and CDR2 FNYEAQ (reference sequence). V was shortened by 0 bases and J by 2 bases, with 10 bases between the two germline ends. As DNA, the CDR3 is TGTGCCAGCAGCTTAGCCGGGGGCCTAAACACCGGGGAGCTGTTTTTT. It yields the protein CASSLAGGLNTGELFF.

The chain joins TRBV9 to TRBJ1-1, with a possible D match to TRBD1 (5 bases). This CDR3 contains 14 residues. The V end was cut by 0 bases, the J end by 6 bases, with 12 bases between. The germline CDR1 and CDR2 sequences are SGDLS and YYNGEE. The CDR3 DNA reads TGTGCCAGCAGCGTAGAAGGGACCGGATCTGAAGCTTTCTTT. It codes for CASSVEGTGSEAFF. Full variable domain (rest looked up from reference TRBV9 and TRBJ1-1): DSGVTQTPKHLITATGQRVTLRCSPRSGDLSVYWYQQSLDQGLQFLIQYYNGEERAKGNILERFSAQQFPDLHSELNLSSLELGDSALYFCASSVEGTGSEAFFGQGTRLTVV.

This sequence joins TRBV6-1 and TRBJ2-2; D gene uncertain. The V and J ends lost 2 bases and 1 base respectively, with 5 bases between them. The germline V gene encodes CDR1 MNHNS and CDR2 SASEGT. The CDR3 extends over 14 amino acids. The CDR3 DNA is TGTGCCAGCAGTGAAAACAGGAACACCGGGGAGCTGTTTTTT. Its translation is CASSENRNTGELFF.

V usage is TRBV9 and J usage is TRBJ1-1; D is unresolved. Looked up from germline, CDR1 is SGDLS and CDR2 is YYNGEE. Trimming left V 0 bases short and J 2 bases short, with 11 bases between. The CDR3 has 15 residues. The CDR3 nucleotides read TGTGCCAGCAGCGTAGAAAGGGCATATAACACTGAAGCTTTCTTT. Its translation: CASSVERAYNTEAFF.

The CDR3 loop reads CASSLGWGTDTQYF. DNA of the CDR3: TGTGCCAGCAGCTTAGGGTGGGGCACAGATACGCAGTATTTT. The rearrangement links TRBV7-2 to TRBJ2-3; D is undetermined. Germline assignment: CDR1 SGHTA and CDR2 FQGNSA. The CDR3 contains 14 residues. The V end was cut by 1 base, the J end by 1 base, with 6 bases between.

V usage is TRBV27 and J usage is TRBJ1-5; D remains unclear. Trimming took off 6 bases at V and 1 base at J, with 10 bases between the two ends. Looked up from germline, CDR1 is MNHEY and CDR2 is SMNVEV (reference sequence). CDR3 size: 14 residues. CDR3 DNA sequence: TGTGCCAGCAGGGGGTCACAGAGCAATCAGCCCCAGCATTTT. Translated: CASRGSQSNQPQHF.

The chain joins TRBV4-2 to TRBJ1-2, with 7 bases aligning to TRBD1. The CDR3 sequence is 12 residues long. Germline CDR1 LGHNA, CDR2 YNFKEQ. J was trimmed by 7 bases and V by 11 bases; bases with no gene match: 10. The CDR3 DNA is TGTGCCGTACAGGGGTTGGAGTCTGGCTACACCTTC. Residues: CAVQGLESGYTF.